The rows below give T cell receptor beta chains drawn from one sample of a study of response to subunit inactivated influenza vaccine. TCRdb reprocessed the RT-PCR reads via MiXCR and lists one record per CDR3 protein. The table has 290,000 or so distinct CDR3 sequences, about 20% seen once. The sequencing here drew on PBMCs from blood, taken 21 months after vaccination. The receptors were gathered from a man aged 45 to 75 who received an inactivated influenza vaccine. CDR3s include the opening cysteine and the closing phenylalanine or tryptophan. D genes are given only for firm matches. A clone size is listed for some rows: how often the clone was seen (once, few, many), or a class if it is expanded.

v_gene	j_gene	d_gene	abundance	CDR3nt	CDR3aa
TRBV3-1	TRBJ1-1	.	.	TGTGCCAGCAGCCAAGATTGGAGCAGCAAAGCTTTCTTT	CASSQDWSSKAFF
TRBV20-1	TRBJ2-7	TRBD1	.	TGCAGTGCTACCTCAGGACAGGCGGACGAGGGGCAGTACTTC	CSATSGQADEGQYF
TRBV20-1	TRBJ1-3	.	.	TGCAGTGCTTTTGGGGGCGGGGGATTGGGTGGAAACACCATACATTTT	CSAFGGGGLGGNTIHF
TRBV5-1	TRBJ2-1	.	.	TGCGCCAGCAGCTTCGCGGTAAACAATGAGCAGTTCTTC	CASSFAVNNEQFF
TRBV28	TRBJ2-5	.	.	TGTGCCAGCAGTTTATCTGGGTCAGGGCGGCGCCAAGAGACCCAGTACTTC	CASSLSGSGRRQETQYF
TRBV11-2	TRBJ1-2	.	.	TGTGCCAGCAGCCGAGGGGTGGGGGATGGCTACACCTTC	CASSRGVGDGYTF
TRBV7-9	TRBJ2-7	.	.	TGTGCCAGCAGCCATAACAACAGGGAGGTGGAGCAGTACTTC	CASSHNNREVEQYF
TRBV11-2	TRBJ2-3	.	.	TGTGCCAGCAGCTTAGGGGTTGGGTTTGGGTCCACAGATACGCAGTATTTT	CASSLGVGFGSTDTQYF
TRBV6-2/TRBV6-3	TRBJ1-5	.	.	TGTGCCAGCAGCCCCATCGGGGGACAGCCCCAGCATTTT	CASSPIGGQPQHF
TRBV6-1	TRBJ1-5	.	many	TGTGCCAGCAGTGCAGGGGCCAGCAATCAGCCCCAGCATTTT	CASSAGASNQPQHF
TRBV12-3/TRBV12-4	TRBJ2-5	.	few	TGTGCCAGCAGTGGAGTGGTCCGGCGGGAGACCCAGTACTTC	CASSGVVRRETQYF
TRBV5-1	TRBJ1-5	TRBD1	many	TGCGCCAGCAGAGGACAGGATAATCAGCCCCAGCATTTT	CASRGQDNQPQHF
TRBV16	TRBJ1-1	.	.	TGTGCCAGCAGCCGAAGAGAAGGGGGAAACACTGAAGCTTTCTTT	CASSRREGGNTEAFF
TRBV20-1	TRBJ2-3	TRBD2	.	TGCAGTGCTCTTTTCCCCAACGCGGCGGGAGGGCCCACAGATACGCAGTATTTT	CSALFPNAAGGPTDTQYF
TRBV5-1	TRBJ1-2	.	few	TGCGCCAGCAGCTTGGCAGTGGCATCCACCTATGGCTACACCTTC	CASSLAVASTYGYTF
TRBV15	TRBJ1-4	.	few	TGTGCCACCAGCAGAGGGCAGCCTAATGAAAAACTGTTTTTT	CATSRGQPNEKLFF
TRBV12-3/TRBV12-4	TRBJ1-4	.	few	TGTGCCAGCAGCCCTCTCGGGGGGTTTAATGAAAAACTGTTTTTT	CASSPLGGFNEKLFF
TRBV5-5	TRBJ2-1	.	.	TGTGCCAGCAGCTTGTGGGAGAGGGAGCAGTTCTTC	CASSLWEREQFF
TRBV3-1	TRBJ2-3	.	.	TGTGCCAGCAGCCAAGATTTTCTAGATACGCAGTATTTT	CASSQDFLDTQYF
TRBV4-2	TRBJ2-2	.	few	TGTGCCAGCAGCCGCAACAAGGGCGGGGAGCTGTTTTTT	CASSRNKGGELFF
TRBV28	TRBJ2-5	.	few	TGTGCCAGCAGTGTATCAGGAAAACAAGAGACCCAGTACTTC	CASSVSGKQETQYF
TRBV7-9	TRBJ2-6	.	.	TGTGCCAGCAATCTGGGGGCCAACGTCCTGACTTTC	CASNLGANVLTF
TRBV28	TRBJ2-1	.	few	TGTGCCAGCAGTCCGATAGCACAGGGTAGGATACTGGTTGTCCACTTC	CASSPIAQGRILVVHF
TRBV29-1	TRBJ2-2	TRBD2	many	TGCAGCGTGAGGGCTAGCGGGAGGGTGAACACCGGGGAGCTGTTTTTT	CSVRASGRVNTGELFF
TRBV7-9	TRBJ1-1	.	few	TGTGCCAGCAGCTTAGGCCCGGGGGCTGAAGCTTTCTTT	CASSLGPGAEAFF
TRBV7-2	TRBJ1-1	.	.	TGTGCCAGCAGCTTAAGACGGTGGGACACTGAAGCTTTCTTT	CASSLRRWDTEAFF
TRBV28	TRBJ1-2	.	few	TGTGCCAGCAGTTTACCCGCAACCGGACTTGGCTATGGCTACACCTTC	CASSLPATGLGYGYTF
TRBV29-1	TRBJ1-1	.	many	TGCAGCGTTGAAGATACGCCAGCGCTGAACACTGAAGCTTTCTTT	CSVEDTPALNTEAFF
TRBV20-1	TRBJ2-7	.	few	TGCAGTGCTAAACATCACTACGAGCAGTACTTC	CSAKHHYEQYF
TRBV28	TRBJ1-5	.	many	TGTGCCAGCAGTACGGGGGGAAGCAATCAGCCCCAGCATTTT	CASSTGGSNQPQHF
TRBV18	TRBJ1-1	.	few	TGTGCCAGCTCACCAAAAACAGATAACACTGAAGCTTTCTTT	CASSPKTDNTEAFF
TRBV4-3	TRBJ1-1	TRBD1	many	TGCGCCAGCAGCCAAGAGGGGACAGGGGGTCGAGCTTTCTTT	CASSQEGTGGRAFF
TRBV6-2/TRBV6-3	TRBJ2-7	.	.	TGTGCCAGCAGTTACTCGGTCCCAGGCCACCCCACCTACGAGCAGTACTTC	CASSYSVPGHPTYEQYF
TRBV20-1	TRBJ2-1	TRBD2	.	TGCAGTGCCAGAGCGGGGGTGTTCAATGAGCAGTTCTTC	CSARAGVFNEQFF
TRBV5-1	TRBJ2-1	TRBD1	few	TGCGCCAGCAGCCCTTCTGACAGGGGTTCGGGCAATGAGCAGTTCTTC	CASSPSDRGSGNEQFF
TRBV18	TRBJ2-5	.	.	TGTGCCAGCTCAGCGAGACAGGCGGAGCGGGAGACCCAGTACTTC	CASSARQAERETQYF
TRBV7-9	TRBJ1-3	TRBD1	few	TGTGCCAGCAGCCCTTCGACAGGGCAGACCTCTGGAAACACCATATATTTT	CASSPSTGQTSGNTIYF
TRBV29-1	TRBJ2-2	TRBD1	.	TGCAGCGTTGAAGGTTGGGACAGGGGGCGTATGGCCGGGGAGCTGTTTTTT	CSVEGWDRGRMAGELFF
TRBV28	TRBJ1-2	.	few	TGTGCCAGCAGGCCGAATGGCTATGGCTACACCTTC	CASRPNGYGYTF
TRBV7-7	TRBJ1-2	TRBD1	many	TGTGCCAGCAGCTTGGACAGGGGCGAGGATAACTATGGCTACACCTTC	CASSLDRGEDNYGYTF
TRBV15	TRBJ2-5	TRBD2	.	TGTGCCACCGCAAAGGGCGGGAGGGCTTTGGAGACCCAGTACTTC	CATAKGGRALETQYF
TRBV7-3	TRBJ1-1	TRBD1	.	TGTGCCAGCAGCTTAATGGGCAGGGGGGCCACTGAAGCTTTCTTT	CASSLMGRGATEAFF
TRBV4-3	TRBJ1-6	.	.	TGCGCCAGCAGCCAAGATCCGCGAAGATCACCCCTCCACTTT	CASSQDPRRSPLHF
TRBV11-2	TRBJ1-2	.	few	TGTGCCAGCAGCTTAGATCGGGCCACTAACTATGGCTACACCTTC	CASSLDRATNYGYTF
TRBV4-1	TRBJ2-7	.	.	TGCGCCAGCAGCATGGGTATGACCTTCTACGAGCAGTACTTC	CASSMGMTFYEQYF
TRBV18	TRBJ2-1	.	.	TGTGCCAGCTCAAGAGACGGGACGCTCTACAATGAGCAGTTCTTC	CASSRDGTLYNEQFF
TRBV7-2	TRBJ1-3	.	many	TGTGCCAGCAGCTTAGGTGCAGGGTCTGGAAACACCATATATTTT	CASSLGAGSGNTIYF
TRBV6-1	TRBJ1-5	.	.	TGTGCCAGCAGTGATTTCAGGGGATATAGCAATCAGCCCCAGCATTTT	CASSDFRGYSNQPQHF
TRBV12-3/TRBV12-4	TRBJ1-1	.	.	TGTGCCAGCACCTCAGGGTACGACACTGAAGCTTTCTTT	CASTSGYDTEAFF
TRBV18	TRBJ2-1	.	few	TGTGCCAGCTCACCAGGGACAAATGGGTTCTTC	CASSPGTNGFF
TRBV5-6	TRBJ1-2	.	.	TGTGCCAGCACCTCAGGGTACGGGAGGACCTTC	CASTSGYGRTF
TRBV18	TRBJ1-4	.	many	TGTGCCAGCTCACCCCCAGGCGCGGGAAGTAATGAAAAACTGTTTTTT	CASSPPGAGSNEKLFF
TRBV30	TRBJ1-1	.	.	TGTGCCTGGAGTGTACGTGATGGGTCTGAAGCTTTCTTT	CAWSVRDGSEAFF
TRBV4-2	TRBJ2-7	.	.	TGTGCCAGCAGCCAGGAAACCGGGACTGCTGCCTACGAGCAGTACTTC	CASSQETGTAAYEQYF
TRBV4-2	TRBJ1-5	TRBD1	.	TGTGCCAGCAGCCAAGAGGGACGACAGGGGTATCAGCCCCAGCATTTT	CASSQEGRQGYQPQHF
TRBV12-3/TRBV12-4	TRBJ1-5	.	few	TGTGCCAGCAGATGGACAGCCAATCAGCCCCAGCATTTT	CASRWTANQPQHF
TRBV2	TRBJ1-1	.	many	TGTGCCAGCATACCCCAGGGAGGGAGGACTGAAGCTTTCTTT	CASIPQGGRTEAFF